The 23 T cell receptor beta chains listed next were all sequenced from one sample in a study of cytomegalovirus exposure and HLA in healthy donors. TCRdb keeps only in-frame clones here, not all; method: immunoSEQ multiplex PCR. The sample consists of roughly 90,000 clones, roughly 85% of them appearing once. Sequencing was performed on PBMCs. Receptor source: a man between 18 and 35 years old in good health and CMV-seropositive.

This chain joins TRBV27 and TRBJ2-1; 11 bases align to TRBD2. After removal of 5 bases from V and 3 bases from J, the junction contained 3 bases not matched to a gene. The CDR3 is 15 residues long. Germline-derived CDR1 and CDR2 are MNHEY and SMNVEV (reference sequence). CDR3 nucleotides: TGTGCCAGCAGTCAACTAGCGGGAGTCTACAATGAGCAGTTCTTC. Protein product: CASSQLAGVYNEQFF.

The chain recombines TRBV25-1 with TRBJ2-2, with D perhaps TRBD1 (6 bases). V was pared by 7 bases and J by 4 bases, with 16 bases between. The CDR3 sequence is 15 residues long. Germline lookup yields CDR1 MGHDK and CDR2 SYGVNS. CDR3 DNA sequence: TGTGCCAGCAAAAGGGGACATCCCATCACCGGGGAGCTGTTTTTT. Protein sequence: CASKRGHPITGELFF.

This chain uses TRBV28 with TRBJ1-5; D might be TRBD1 (5 bases). CDR3 length: 15 residues. Looked up from germline, CDR1 is MDHEN and CDR2 is SYDVKM. Deletions cut 2 bases from V and 2 bases from J, with 10 bases between. The CDR3 coding sequence is TGTGCCAGCAGTTTAGGGGGGGACGGCAATCAGCCCCAGCATTTT. This codes for CASSLGGDGNQPQHF.

V gene TRBV4-1 combines with J gene TRBJ2-7; weak D call: TRBD2 (5 bases). Germline CDR1 reads MGHRA; CDR2 reads YSYEKL. With 0 bases removed from V and 5 bases from J, the gap between germline ends came to 11 bases. This CDR3 is built from 14 residues. The chain's CDR3 is CASSQDPGSHEQYF. For the CDR3, the DNA is TGCGCCAGCAGCCAAGATCCGGGGTCCCACGAGCAGTACTTC.

J is TRBJ2-6 and V is TRBV5-1, with 8 bases aligning to TRBD1. The CDR3 sequence is 19 residues long. Trimming at V came to 4 bases and at J to 0 bases, leaving 12 bases not matched to a gene. CDR1 SGHRS and CDR2 YFSETQ come from the germline V gene. CDR3 sequence reads: CASSDAPTGEPSGANVLTF. As DNA, the CDR3 is TGCGCCAGCAGCGACGCTCCGACAGGGGAGCCCTCTGGGGCCAACGTCCTGACTTTC.

The chain couples TRBV6-1 to TRBJ1-5; tentatively, D is TRBD1 (6 bases). The CDR3 is made up of 15 amino acids. V was trimmed by 0 bases and J by 5 bases, leaving 11 bases between them. Germline CDR1 reads MNHNS; CDR2 reads SASEGT. The CDR3 DNA sequence: TGTGCCAGCAGTGAAGCAGGGACATTTCATCAGCCCCAGCATTTT. Its protein product is CASSEAGTFHQPQHF.

This sequence joins TRBV7-9 and TRBJ1-1; a possible D gene is TRBD1 (6 bases). V dropped 4 bases and J dropped 4 bases, with 16 bases sitting between them. This CDR3 has 15 amino acids. Germline values: CDR1 SEHNR, CDR2 FQNEAQ (reference sequence). The DNA of the CDR3 is TGTGCCAGCAGCTCGGGGGGGGGCTGGGTCACTGAAGCTTTCTTT. This sequence encodes CASSSGGGWVTEAFF.

The chain links TRBV2 to TRBJ2-1, with 8 bases fitting TRBD1. J was trimmed by 7 bases and V by 6 bases; bases with no gene match: 5. This CDR3 region has 13 residues. CDR1 and CDR2 (germline): SNHLY, FYNNEI. This chain's CDR3 is CASSPDRVNEQFF. The CDR3 coding sequence is TGTGCCAGCAGCCCGGACAGGGTAAATGAGCAGTTCTTC.

CDR3: CASGGVQTPSEAFF. In DNA, the CDR3 is TGTGCCAGCGGGGGGGTCCAGACCCCCTCTGAAGCTTTCTTT. The gene calls are TRBV6-1 and TRBJ1-1; possible D gene TRBD1, 5 bases. The CDR3 contains 14 residues. The V end was cut by 8 bases, the J end by 6 bases, with 19 bases between. Germline assignment: CDR1 MNHNS and CDR2 SASEGT.

The rearrangement uses TRBV2 and TRBJ2-7; 7 nucleotides agree with TRBD1. The CDR3 runs 14 residues. J lost 0 bases, V lost 7 bases, and 6 bases had no gene match. Germline CDR1 reads SNHLY; CDR2 reads FYNNEI. In DNA form, the CDR3 reads TGTGCCAGCAACAGGGACAGCCTCTCCTACGAGCAGTACTTC. It encodes CASNRDSLSYEQYF. The whole variable domain, filled in from reference TRBV2 and TRBJ2-7, reads EPEVTQTPSHQVTQMGQEVILRCVPISNHLYFYWYRQILGQKVEFLVSFYNNEISEKSEIFDDQFSVERPDGSNFTLKIRSTKLEDSAMYFCASNRDSLSYEQYFGPGTRLTVT.

As concerns this clone: One junction end disagrees with the germline gene, perhaps due to a read error. V and J are TRBV12-5 and TRBJ2-6; 8 bases align to TRBD2. The germline CDR1 and CDR2 sequences are LGHNT and FRNRAP. The CDR3 consists of 17 residues. In nucleotides, the CDR3 is TGTGCTAGTGCTTTGGTCGGGGGGGCGCTGGGGGCCAACGTCCTGACTTTC. It encodes CASALVGGALGANVLTF. The full variable domain, with the rest looked up from reference TRBV12-5 and TRBJ2-6, is DARVTQTPRHKVTEMGQEVTMRCQPILGHNTVFWYRQTMMQGLELLAYFRNRAPLDDSGMPKDRFSAEMPDATLATLKIQPSEPRDSAVYFCASALVGGALGANVLTFGAGSRLTVL.

V usage is TRBV29-1 and J usage is TRBJ2-5; D might be TRBD1 (6 bases). The CDR3 is 12 residues long. Germline V gene sequence: CDR1 SQVTM, CDR2 ANQGSEA. The V end was cut by 5 bases, the J end by 5 bases, with 12 bases between. The CDR3 nucleotides read TGCAGCGTTTACAGGGATTGGGAGACCCAGTACTTC. Translation gives CSVYRDWETQYF.

This clone was recorded once. This chain joins TRBV5-1 and TRBJ1-4; a weak D match, TRBD1 (6 bases). With 4 bases removed from V and 7 bases from J, the gap between germline ends came to 20 bases. Germline-derived CDR1 and CDR2 are SGHRS and YFSETQ. The CDR3 runs 16 residues. The CDR3: CASSPGTNWQAEKLFF. CDR3 in DNA: TGCGCCAGCAGCCCGGGGACAAATTGGCAAGCTGAAAAACTGTTTTTT.

This clone occurred once. The J gene is TRBJ1-2, the V gene TRBV11-2; TRBD1 matches at 9 bases. The CDR3 has 17 amino acids. Per the germline V gene, CDR1 is SGHAT and CDR2 is FQNNGV. The V segment lost 4 bases and the J segment 1 base; nucleotides outside the gene matches: 10. CDR3 sequence reads: CASSSGQGGSLNYGYTF. In nucleotides, the CDR3 is TGTGCCAGCAGCTCGGGACAGGGTGGTTCCCTTAACTATGGCTACACCTTC. The full variable domain, with the rest looked up from reference TRBV11-2 and TRBJ1-2, is EAGVAQSPRYKIIEKRQSVAFWCNPISGHATLYWYQQILGQGPKLLIQFQNNGVVDDSQLPKDRFSAERLKGVDSTLKIQPAKLEDSAVYLCASSSGQGGSLNYGYTFGSGTRLTVV.

This clone was observed a handful of times. The chain has TRBV21-1 and TRBJ2-7; the table names TRBD2, a call not compared with the DNA. TRBV21-1 is described as a pseudogene. The CDR3 has 16 amino acids. The CDR3 coding sequence is TGTGCCAGCAGCAAAGCCCTCTTAGCCGACCCCTACGAGCAGTACGTC. As protein: CASSKALLADPYEQYV.

Of note for this clone: Germline is not matched at one junction end, which may reflect a read error. The gene calls are TRBV10-3 and TRBJ2-7; 12 bases are a match to TRBD2. CDR3 length equals 15 residues. The germline V gene encodes CDR1 ENHRY and CDR2 SYGVKD. The CDR3 DNA reads TGTGCCATCAATGAGACTAGCGGGAGATCCTACGAGCAGTACTTC. Protein product: CAINETSGRSYEQYF.

V and J are TRBV5-1 and TRBJ2-2, with a weak D call TRBD2 (6 bases). The CDR3 contains 18 residues. Germline CDR1 is SGHRS and CDR2 is YFSETQ. The ends were cut back, 0 bases at V and 1 base at J, with 16 bases in the middle. The CDR3 DNA is TGCGCCAGCAGCTTGGCCACTGGGGGGTACAGGAACACCGGGGAGCTGTTTTTT. Its protein product is CASSLATGGYRNTGELFF.

The gene calls are TRBV2 and TRBJ2-7; a weak D match, TRBD1 (7 bases). Germline V CDR1 and CDR2: SNHLY, FYNNEI. V was trimmed by 3 bases and J by 1 base, leaving 22 bases between them. This CDR3 has 18 residues. The CDR3 DNA reads as TGTGCCAGCAGTGACATCGGGGGCAGGGGGGTTGAATCCTACGAGCAGTACTTC. It specifies CASSDIGGRGVESYEQYF.

This clone appeared once. This sequence joins TRBV11-3 and TRBJ2-2; TRBD1 aligns across 7 bases. The V segment lost 2 bases and the J segment 6 bases; nucleotides outside the gene matches: 15. There are 18 residues in the CDR3. The V gene's germline CDR1 is SGHNT and CDR2 YENEEA. The CDR3 region is CASSLQGWDSGVPGELFF. Written as DNA, the CDR3 is TGTGCCAGCAGCTTACAAGGATGGGACAGTGGGGTACCCGGGGAGCTGTTTTTT.

The gene calls are TRBV7-9 and TRBJ2-1, with 9 bases matching TRBD2. The CDR3 has 16 residues. V lost 4 bases to trimming and J lost 7 bases; unmatched junction nucleotides: 11. Germline values: CDR1 SEHNR, CDR2 FQNEAQ (reference sequence). CDR3: CASSSWGGRARNEQFF. The CDR3 bases are TGTGCCAGCAGCTCCTGGGGCGGGAGGGCCAGGAATGAGCAGTTCTTC.

The chain links TRBV27 to TRBJ2-3; D is perhaps TRBD1 (6 bases). The germline V gene has CDR1 MNHEY and CDR2 SMNVEV (reference sequence). Trimming cost V 6 bases and J 0 bases, with 10 bases left between them. This CDR3 is built from 14 residues. The CDR3 spells CASSPRGSTDTQYF. The DNA of the CDR3 is TGTGCCAGCAGCCCAAGGGGGAGCACAGATACGCAGTATTTT.

This clone was observed a few times. The V gene is TRBV19, the J gene TRBJ1-2; D is uncertain. The CDR3 totals 15 residues. The V gene lost 2 bases and the J gene lost 4 bases, with 14 bases spanning the gap. The germline V gene has CDR1 LNHDA and CDR2 SQIVND (reference sequence). The CDR3 DNA reads TGTGCCAGTAGTATAACGGGGAGTGGAACCTATGGCTACACCTTC. It codes for CASSITGSGTYGYTF.

The chain couples TRBV18 to TRBJ1-1, with 7 bases that match TRBD1. Germline trimming cut 3 bases from V and 4 bases from J; bases unmatched to any gene: 2. There are 13 residues in the CDR3. Germline values: CDR1 KGHSH, CDR2 LQKENI. The CDR3 sequence is CASSPGTVTEAFF. CDR3 nucleotides: TGTGCCAGCTCACCGGGGACAGTCACTGAAGCTTTCTTT.